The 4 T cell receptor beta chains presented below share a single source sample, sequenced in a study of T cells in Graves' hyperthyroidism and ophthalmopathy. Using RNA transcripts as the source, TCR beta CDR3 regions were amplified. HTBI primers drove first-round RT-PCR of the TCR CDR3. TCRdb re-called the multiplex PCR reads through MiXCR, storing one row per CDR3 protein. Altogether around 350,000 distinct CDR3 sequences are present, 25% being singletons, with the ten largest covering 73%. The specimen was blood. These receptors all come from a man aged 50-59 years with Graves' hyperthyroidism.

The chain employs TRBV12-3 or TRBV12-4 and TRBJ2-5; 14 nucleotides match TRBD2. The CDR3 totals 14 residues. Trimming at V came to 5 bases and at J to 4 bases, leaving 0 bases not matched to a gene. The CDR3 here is CASSGTSGRETQYF. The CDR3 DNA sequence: TGTGCCAGCAGTGGGACTAGCGGGAGAGAGACCCAGTACTTC.

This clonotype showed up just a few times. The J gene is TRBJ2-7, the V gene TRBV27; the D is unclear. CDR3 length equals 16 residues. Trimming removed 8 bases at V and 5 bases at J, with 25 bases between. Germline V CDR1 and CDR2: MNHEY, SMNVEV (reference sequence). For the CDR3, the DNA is TGTGCCAGCCATTCCAAAAGGCTGGCAGTTACCCACGAGCAGTACTTC. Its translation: CASHSKRLAVTHEQYF.

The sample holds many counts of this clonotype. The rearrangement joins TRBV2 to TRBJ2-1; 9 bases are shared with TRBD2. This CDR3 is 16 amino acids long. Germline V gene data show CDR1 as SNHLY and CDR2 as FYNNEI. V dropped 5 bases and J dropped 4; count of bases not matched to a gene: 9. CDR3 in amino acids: CASSPLGAGGYNEQFF. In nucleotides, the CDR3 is TGTGCCAGCAGTCCCCTTGGGGCGGGAGGGTACAATGAGCAGTTCTTC. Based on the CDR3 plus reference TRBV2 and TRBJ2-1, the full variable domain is EPEVTQTPSHQVTQMGQEVILRCVPISNHLYFYWYRQILGQKVEFLVSFYNNEISEKSEIFDDQFSVERPDGSNFTLKIRSTKLEDSAMYFCASSPLGAGGYNEQFFGPGTRLTVL.

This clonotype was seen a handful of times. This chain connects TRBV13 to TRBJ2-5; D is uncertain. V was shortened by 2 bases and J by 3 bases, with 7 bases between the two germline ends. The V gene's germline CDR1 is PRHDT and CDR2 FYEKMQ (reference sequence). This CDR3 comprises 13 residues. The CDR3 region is CASSLWAEETQYF. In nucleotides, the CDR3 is TGTGCCAGCAGCTTATGGGCCGAAGAGACCCAGTACTTC. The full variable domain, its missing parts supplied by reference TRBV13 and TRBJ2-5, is AAGVIQSPRHLIKEKRETATLKCYPIPRHDTVYWYQQGPGQDPQFLISFYEKMQSDKGSIPDRFSAQQFSDYHSELNMSSLELGDSALYFCASSLWAEETQYFGPGTRLLVL.